A selection of T cell receptor beta chains follows, all from one sample in a study of T cell repertoires in aging, cancer and after chemotherapy. MiXCR, applied by TCRdb to the multiplex PCR reads, yields one record per CDR3 protein. The sample lists 19,000 or so distinct CDR3 sequences, roughly 37% occurring once. The sample taken for sequencing was blood. These receptors were collected from a human donor with a solid tumor. CDR3s include the opening cysteine and the closing phenylalanine or tryptophan. D genes are given only for firm matches. Clone size is not always given. Where it is, it says once, few, many or a class for expanded clones.

v_gene: TRBV30; j_gene: TRBJ1-6; d_gene: TRBD1; abundance: NA; CDR3aa: CAWSPTGSSYNSPLHF; CDR3nt: TGTGCCTGGAGTCCGACAGGGAGCTCCTATAATTCACCCCTCCACTTT
v_gene: TRBV7-9; j_gene: TRBJ2-1; d_gene: TRBD1; abundance: NA; CDR3aa: CASRDRGREQFF; CDR3nt: TGTGCCAGCAGAGACAGGGGGCGTGAGCAGTTCTTC
v_gene: TRBV24-1; j_gene: TRBJ1-1; d_gene: TRBD1; abundance: NA; CDR3aa: CATSDPGQGANTEAFF; CDR3nt: TGTGCCACCAGTGACCCGGGACAGGGGGCGAACACTGAAGCTTTCTTT
v_gene: TRBV29-1; j_gene: TRBJ1-5; d_gene: NA; abundance: NA; CDR3aa: CSVEDHPGAQHF; CDR3nt: TGCAGCGTTGAAGATCACCCGGGGGCCCAGCATTTT
v_gene: TRBV5-5; j_gene: TRBJ2-6; d_gene: TRBD1; abundance: few; CDR3aa: CASSTGVGQGVLSGANVLTF; CDR3nt: TGTGCCAGCAGCACCGGGGTGGGACAGGGTGTCCTCTCTGGGGCCAACGTCCTGACTTTC
v_gene: TRBV4-3; j_gene: TRBJ1-6; d_gene: NA; abundance: NA; CDR3aa: CASSQDGPGASPLHF; CDR3nt: TGCGCCAGCAGCCAAGATGGGCCAGGGGCTTCACCCCTCCACTTT
v_gene: TRBV12-3/TRBV12-4; j_gene: TRBJ2-1; d_gene: TRBD2; abundance: medium-sized; CDR3aa: CASGGSSYNEQFF; CDR3nt: TGTGCCAGTGGCGGGAGCTCCTACAATGAGCAGTTCTTC
v_gene: TRBV7-2; j_gene: TRBJ2-1; d_gene: NA; abundance: NA; CDR3aa: CASSSLGQEQFF; CDR3nt: TGTGCCAGCAGCTCCCTCGGACAGGAGCAGTTCTTC
v_gene: TRBV5-1; j_gene: TRBJ2-1; d_gene: NA; abundance: few; CDR3aa: CASSFSAGSSYNEQFF; CDR3nt: TGCGCCAGCAGTTTTAGCGCAGGGAGCTCCTACAATGAGCAGTTCTTC
v_gene: TRBV30; j_gene: TRBJ1-5; d_gene: TRBD1; abundance: NA; CDR3aa: CAWSTKTGGNQPQHF; CDR3nt: TGTGCCTGGAGCACCAAGACAGGGGGCAATCAGCCCCAGCATTTT
v_gene: TRBV29-1; j_gene: TRBJ2-1; d_gene: TRBD2; abundance: few; CDR3aa: CSAGREGLYNEQFF; CDR3nt: TGCAGCGCCGGTCGGGAGGGCCTGTACAATGAGCAGTTCTTC